This T cell receptor (beta chain) was found in a study of blood T cell repertoires in COVID-19. Only in-frame clones appear in the TCRdb table, and some are missing; sequencing was by immunoSEQ multiplex PCR. The sample holds more than 150,000 clones, about 86% seen once. Sequenced material: peripheral blood. The receptor was derived from a man aged 65 to 79 with active or convalescent COVID-19.

In nucleotides, the CDR3 is TGTGCCAGCAGCTTAGTTGCGGGACTAGCGGTACAAGAGACCCAGTACTTC. Encoded protein: CASSLVAGLAVQETQYF. This chain joins TRBV7-6 and TRBJ2-5; 11 bases match TRBD2. Germline V lookup: CDR1 SGHVS, CDR2 FNYEAQ. The CDR3 has 17 residues. Germline trimming cut 1 base from V and 2 bases from J; bases unmatched to any gene: 6.